This TCR beta chain was sequenced during a study of T cells after yellow fever vaccination. The CDR3 loop spans 19 amino acids. Trimming at V came to 3 bases and at J to 3 bases, leaving 16 bases not matched to a gene. The germline V gene encodes CDR1 KGHSH and CDR2 LQKENI. TCRdb analysed the 5' RACE reads with MiXCR anew, one entry per CDR3 protein. The data contain hundreds of thousands of distinct CDR3 sequences, 8.7% of them seen just once; the ten biggest clones take up 18%. The chain recombines TRBV18 with TRBJ1-1; TRBD1 agrees at 10 bases. The sample here was PBMCs, taken on the day of the first yellow fever vaccination. The clonotype comes from a man between 18 and 35 years old who received the YFV17D yellow fever vaccine. The CDR3 sequence is CASSPPLGFGTGDYTEAFF. In DNA, the CDR3 is TGTGCCAGCTCACCCCCCCTAGGTTTCGGGACAGGGGACTACACTGAAGCTTTCTTT.